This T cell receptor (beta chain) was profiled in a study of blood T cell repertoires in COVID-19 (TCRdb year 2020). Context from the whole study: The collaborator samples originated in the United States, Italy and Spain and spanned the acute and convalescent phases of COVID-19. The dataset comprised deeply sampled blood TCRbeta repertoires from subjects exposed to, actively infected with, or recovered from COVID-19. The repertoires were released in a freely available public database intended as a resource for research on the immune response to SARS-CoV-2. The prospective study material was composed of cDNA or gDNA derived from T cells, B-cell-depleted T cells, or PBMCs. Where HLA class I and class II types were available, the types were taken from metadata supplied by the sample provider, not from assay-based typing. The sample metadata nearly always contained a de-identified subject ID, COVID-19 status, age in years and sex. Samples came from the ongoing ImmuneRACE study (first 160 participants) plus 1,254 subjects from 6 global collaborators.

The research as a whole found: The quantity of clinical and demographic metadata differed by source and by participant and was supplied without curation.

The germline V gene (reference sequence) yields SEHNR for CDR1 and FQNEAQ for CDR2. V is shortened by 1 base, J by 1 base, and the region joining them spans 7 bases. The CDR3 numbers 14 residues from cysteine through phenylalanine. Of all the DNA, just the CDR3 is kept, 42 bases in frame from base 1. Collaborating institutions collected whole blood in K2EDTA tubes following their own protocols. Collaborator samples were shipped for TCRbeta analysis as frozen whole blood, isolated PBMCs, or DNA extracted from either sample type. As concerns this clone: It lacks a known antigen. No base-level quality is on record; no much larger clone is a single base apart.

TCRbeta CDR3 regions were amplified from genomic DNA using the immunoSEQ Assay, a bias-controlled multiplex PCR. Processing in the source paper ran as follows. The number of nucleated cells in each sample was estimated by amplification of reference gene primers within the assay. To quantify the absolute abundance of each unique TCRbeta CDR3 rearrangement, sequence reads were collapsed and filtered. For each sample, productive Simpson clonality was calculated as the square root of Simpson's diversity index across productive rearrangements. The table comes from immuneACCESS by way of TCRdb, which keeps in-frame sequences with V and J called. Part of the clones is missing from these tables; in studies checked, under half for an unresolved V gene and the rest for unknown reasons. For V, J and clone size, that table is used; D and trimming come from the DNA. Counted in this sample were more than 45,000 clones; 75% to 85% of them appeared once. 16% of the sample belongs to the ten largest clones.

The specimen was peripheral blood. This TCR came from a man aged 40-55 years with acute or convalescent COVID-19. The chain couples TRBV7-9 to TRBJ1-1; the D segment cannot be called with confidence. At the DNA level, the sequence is TGTGCCAGCAGCTTAGAATCGGGGAACACTGAAGCTTTCTTT. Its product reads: CASSLESGNTEAFF.